This T cell receptor (beta chain) is drawn from a study of CD8+CD57+ T cells in acquired aplastic anemia. Study at large: Sorted CD4+ and CD8+ cells gave an average of about 3 ug of DNA.

Whole-study results and caveats: Patients and controls turned out to have twenty-nine CD8+ CDR3 sequences in common. Significance was not reached for CD8+ Simpson's diversity between patients and controls.

Those patients picked for sequencing had displayed CD8+CD57+ cell expansion on flow cytometry. Patients had not yet gotten any therapy when their blood was taken for sampling. This clonotype was seen ten or more times. Its cognate antigen is unknown. V lost 5 bases and J lost 7; bases outside the gene matches: 6. Germline V gene sequence: CDR1 LGHNT, CDR2 FRNRAP. This CDR3 comprises 14 residues. TCR beta VDJ and CDR3 profiles were obtained from a genomic DNA template. Using its own MiXCR run on the reads, TCRdb lists one record per CDR3 protein. This table holds approximately 150,000 distinct CDR3 sequences, roughly 50% found once.

V and J are TRBV12-5 and TRBJ1-4; 8 bases align to TRBD1. Material for sequencing was sorted CD4+, CD8+, or CD8+CD57+ T cells (not recorded which) from PBMCs. The clonotype comes from a human donor with aplastic anemia. The CDR3 bases are TGTGCTAGTGGTCCTCGGACAGGGAGTGAAAAACTGTTTTTT. It translates to CASGPRTGSEKLFF.